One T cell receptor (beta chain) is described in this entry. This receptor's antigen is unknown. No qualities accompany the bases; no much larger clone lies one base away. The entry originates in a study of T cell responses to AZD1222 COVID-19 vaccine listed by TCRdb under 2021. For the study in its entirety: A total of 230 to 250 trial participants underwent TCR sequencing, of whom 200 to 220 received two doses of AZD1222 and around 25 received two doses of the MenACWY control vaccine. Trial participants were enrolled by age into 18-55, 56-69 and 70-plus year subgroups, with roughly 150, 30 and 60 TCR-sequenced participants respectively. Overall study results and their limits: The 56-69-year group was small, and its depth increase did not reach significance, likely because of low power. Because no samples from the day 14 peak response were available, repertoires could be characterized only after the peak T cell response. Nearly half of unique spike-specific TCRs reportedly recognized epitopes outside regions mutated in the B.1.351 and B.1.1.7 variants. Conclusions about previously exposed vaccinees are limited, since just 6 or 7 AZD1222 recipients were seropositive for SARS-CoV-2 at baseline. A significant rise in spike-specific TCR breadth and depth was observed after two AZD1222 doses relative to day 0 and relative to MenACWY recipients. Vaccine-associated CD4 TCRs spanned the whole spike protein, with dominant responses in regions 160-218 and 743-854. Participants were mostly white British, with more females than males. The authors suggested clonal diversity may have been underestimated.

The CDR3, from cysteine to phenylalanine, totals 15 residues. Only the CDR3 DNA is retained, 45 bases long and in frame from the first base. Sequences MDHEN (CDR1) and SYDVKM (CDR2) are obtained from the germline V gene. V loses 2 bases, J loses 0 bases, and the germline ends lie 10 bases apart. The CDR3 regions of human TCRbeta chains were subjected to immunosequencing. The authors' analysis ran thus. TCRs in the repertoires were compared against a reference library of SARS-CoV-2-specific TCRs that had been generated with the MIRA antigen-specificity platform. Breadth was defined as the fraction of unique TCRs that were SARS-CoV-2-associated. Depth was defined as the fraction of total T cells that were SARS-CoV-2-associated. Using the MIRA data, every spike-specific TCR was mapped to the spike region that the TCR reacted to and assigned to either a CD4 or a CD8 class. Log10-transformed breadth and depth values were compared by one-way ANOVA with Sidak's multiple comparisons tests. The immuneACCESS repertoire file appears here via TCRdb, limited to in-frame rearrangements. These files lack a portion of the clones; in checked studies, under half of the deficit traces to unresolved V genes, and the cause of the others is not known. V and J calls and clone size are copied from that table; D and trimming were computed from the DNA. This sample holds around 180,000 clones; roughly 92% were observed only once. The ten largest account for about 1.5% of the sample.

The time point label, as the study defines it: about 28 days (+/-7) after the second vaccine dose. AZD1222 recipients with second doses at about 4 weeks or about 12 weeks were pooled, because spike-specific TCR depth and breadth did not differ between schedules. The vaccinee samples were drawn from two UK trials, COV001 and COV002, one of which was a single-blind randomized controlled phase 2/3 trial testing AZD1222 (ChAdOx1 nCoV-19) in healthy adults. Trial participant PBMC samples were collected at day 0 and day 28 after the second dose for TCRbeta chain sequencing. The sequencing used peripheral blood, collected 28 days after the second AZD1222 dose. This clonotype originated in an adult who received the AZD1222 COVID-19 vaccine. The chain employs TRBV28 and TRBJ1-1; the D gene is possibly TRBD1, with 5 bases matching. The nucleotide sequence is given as TGTGCCAGCAGTTTAGGGACTGGGATGAACACTGAAGCTTTCTTT. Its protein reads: CASSLGTGMNTEAFF.